One and the same sample provided the 2 T cell receptor beta chains below, sequenced in a study of blood T cell repertoires in COVID-19. TCRdb's table, derived via immunoSEQ multiplex PCR, lists solely in-frame clones and lacks some. The table has approximately 70,000 clones, around 88% seen once. The sequenced sample consisted of peripheral blood. Receptor source: a woman aged 70-85 years with acute or convalescent COVID-19.

This chain uses TRBV28 with TRBJ1-2; 9 positions match TRBD1. After removal of 2 bases from V and 5 bases from J, the junction contained 6 bases not matched to a gene. Germline V gives CDR1 MDHEN, CDR2 SYDVKM. CDR3 size: 15 residues. CDR3 in DNA: TGTGCCAGCAGTTTAACCGGGACAGGGAGATATGGCTACACCTTC. This encodes CASSLTGTGRYGYTF.

The chain is built from TRBV28 and TRBJ2-6; perhaps TRBD1 as D (5 bases). The V end lost 7 bases, the J end lost 3 bases, and 13 bases lay between the germline ends. Germline V gene lookup returns CDR1 MDHEN and CDR2 SYDVKM. The CDR3 extends over 15 amino acids. DNA for the CDR3: TGTGCCAGCAATCGAATGGGGCATGGGGCCAACGTCCTGACTTTC. This codes for CASNRMGHGANVLTF.